This T cell receptor (beta chain) comes out of a study of identical twins. The sample holds many counts of this clonotype. Its antigen remains unidentified. The CDR3 is 13 amino acids. The germline gives CDR1 DFQATT, CDR2 SNEGSKA (reference sequence). V was shortened by 3 bases and J by 0 bases, with 9 bases between the two germline ends. MiXCR, run by TCRdb on the 5' RACE reads, gives a single entry per CDR3 protein. The profile shows approximately 700,000 distinct CDR3 sequences, less than 7% of them singletons. Broader study findings: Beta out-of-frame sequences showed weaker excess twin sharing. Invariant MAIT and iNKT cells may have partly biased zero-insertion analyses.

The J gene is TRBJ2-7, the V gene TRBV20-1; D is ambiguous. Sequencing input: naive T cells sorted from blood. The sequence was obtained from a young man in good health. The CDR3 DNA reads TGCAGTGCTAGTAGGTCGAACTCCTACGAGCAGTACTTC. Translating gives CSASRSNSYEQYF.